A selection of T cell receptor beta chains follows, all from one sample in a study of PD-1 blockade in classical Hodgkin lymphoma. Only in-frame clones appear in the TCRdb table, and some are missing; sequencing was by immunoSEQ multiplex PCR. The table shows about 36,000 clones, with around 70% occurring only once. Sequencing used peripheral blood mononuclear cells (PBMCs), obtained before the second cycle of nivolumab. The receptors originated from a human donor with classical Hodgkin lymphoma. CDR3s include the opening cysteine and the closing phenylalanine or tryptophan.

V gene	J gene	CDR3 protein
TRBV27	TRBJ2-7	CASSPGPTYEQYF
TRBV5-4	TRBJ2-3	CASSLQGARTDTQYF
TRBV5-1	TRBJ1-2	CASSLGDRGFYGYTF
TRBV6-6	TRBJ1-5	CASSYRAVNQPQHF
TRBV5-4	TRBJ2-7	CASSLGLAGVYEQYF
TRBV5-1	TRBJ2-1	CASSLAFGGISYNEQFF
TRBV6-1	TRBJ2-2	CASSDRGSGTGELFF
TRBV27	TRBJ1-3	CASSPNSGNTIYF
TRBV19	TRBJ2-1	CASSNPQILYNEQFF
TRBV27	TRBJ1-1	CASSRGRANTEAFF
TRBV7-2	TRBJ1-2	CASRPTSNYGYTF
TRBV10-3	TRBJ2-7	CAISDLALYEQYF
TRBV28	TRBJ1-2	CASSSLAGGGNVYGYTF
TRBV30	TRBJ2-1	CAWSRVNEQFF
TRBV10-3	TRBJ2-5	CAISATLQETQYF
TRBV5-1	TRBJ1-2	CASSPGQINYGYTF
TRBV6-5	TRBJ2-5	CASSPPGHSQETQYF
TRBV11-3	TRBJ2-2	CASSLTGVTGELFF
TRBV19	TRBJ1-4	CASSRQGDPGEKLFF
TRBV6-6	TRBJ1-2	CASMYNGYTF
TRBV2	TRBJ1-1	CASSEYRELNTEAFF
TRBV11-2	TRBJ1-1	CASSLDRVGTEAFF
TRBV27	TRBJ2-7	CASSPREPYEQYF
TRBV6-5	TRBJ2-7	CASSWGYEQYF
TRBV4-3	TRBJ2-1	CASSPTLAYYNEQFF
TRBV25-1	TRBJ2-1	CASSEYRLATANEQFF
TRBV6-5	TRBJ2-7	CASSSNPGIVREQYF
TRBV10-3	TRBJ1-6	CAIRKDRGDNSPLHF
TRBV14	TRBJ2-1	CASSRLTASSYNEQFF
TRBV29-1	TRBJ2-1	CSTPGPNYNEQFF
TRBV7-9	TRBJ2-1	CASSLGLGFSYNEQFF
TRBV6-5	TRBJ1-6	CASSYEGPRGNSPLHF
TRBV2	TRBJ2-7	CASSQLAGVAYEQYF
TRBV6-1	TRBJ2-7	CASRAGQGTYEQYF
TRBV14	TRBJ2-7	CASSPRQGASYEQYF
TRBV6-6	TRBJ1-3	CASSYSGRGGNTIYF
TRBV29-1	TRBJ1-1	CSTTTGTANTEAFF
TRBV10-3	TRBJ2-7	CAISPGTGPYEQYF
TRBV5-1	TRBJ1-2	CASSLDSNYGYTF
TRBV5-1	TRBJ2-5	CASSPGEYRVAYF
TRBV7-3	TRBJ2-2	CASSRDRAEGELFF
TRBV28	TRBJ2-7	CASSLSLSLYEQYF
TRBV11-2	TRBJ2-7	CASSMGGEQYF
TRBV10-3	TRBJ1-1	CAISGTNTEAFF
TRBV21-1	TRBJ2-2	CASSKGTGNTGELFF
TRBV7-8	TRBJ2-7	CASSLEGQNYEQYF
TRBV15	TRBJ1-5	CATSKDALGKSQPQHF
TRBV6-1	TRBJ2-7	CASSDRATYEQYF
TRBV30	TRBJ1-6	CAWSEGVGYNSPLHF
TRBV10-3	TRBJ2-5	CAISARRGRDQETQYF
TRBV5-1	TRBJ1-3	CASSLDIYDRDLLDSGNTIYF
TRBV10-3	TRBJ2-7	CAISDRASGSYEQYF
TRBV19	TRBJ2-3	CASSTTSGGTDTQYF
TRBV5-1	TRBJ2-7	CASSLGSAGRYEQYF
TRBV2	.	CASSDPGVAYEQYF
TRBV10-3	TRBJ2-7	CAIAAGTTYEQYF
TRBV7-3	TRBJ2-7	CASSLNPGPSEQYF
TRBV10-3	TRBJ1-6	CAISEARDNSPLHF
TRBV6-1	TRBJ2-7	CASRRTTSSYEQYF